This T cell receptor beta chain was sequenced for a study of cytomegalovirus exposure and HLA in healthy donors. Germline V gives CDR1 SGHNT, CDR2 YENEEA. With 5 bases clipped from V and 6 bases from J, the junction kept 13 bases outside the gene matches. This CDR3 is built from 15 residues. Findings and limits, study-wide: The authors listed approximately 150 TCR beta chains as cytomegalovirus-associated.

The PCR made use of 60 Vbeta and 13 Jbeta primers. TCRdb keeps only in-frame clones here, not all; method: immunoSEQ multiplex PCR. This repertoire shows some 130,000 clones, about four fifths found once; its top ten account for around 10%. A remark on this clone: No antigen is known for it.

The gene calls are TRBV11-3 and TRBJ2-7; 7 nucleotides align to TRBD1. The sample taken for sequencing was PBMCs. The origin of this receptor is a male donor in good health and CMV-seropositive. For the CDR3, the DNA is TGTGCCAGCAGCCAGGGGACGGGACAGACCAGCGAGCAGTACTTC. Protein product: CASSQGTGQTSEQYF.